The 6 T cell receptor beta chains reported below all come from one sample, sequenced in a study of beta chain features in type 1 diabetes. Findings and limits, study-wide: Among patients with Type 1 diabetes, TCRB CDR3s were moderately but significantly shorter in every one of the four CD4+ subsets.

Antigens for these TCRs are unknown. Sequenced material consisted of expressed TCRB transcripts (all of the isolated RNA was reverse transcribed). Clones were read by immunoSEQ multiplex PCR, and TCRdb kept only the in-frame ones, dropping some. The repertoire has about 650,000 clones, roughly 12% of them found once; the top ten carry roughly 0.12%. Input material: naive CD4+ T cells from blood. Receptors originate from a man aged 30 to 39 with type 1 diabetes.

This chain links TRBV2 with TRBJ1-2; D not certain. The CDR3 spans 15 residues. Trimming shortened V by 2 bases and J by 4 bases, and 14 bases separated the two germline ends. Germline values: CDR1 SNHLY, CDR2 FYNNEI. The CDR3 DNA reads as TGTGCCAGCAGTGAACGGCCGAGGGTTGGCTATGGCTACACCTTC. Residues: CASSERPRVGYGYTF.

The chain joins TRBV5-6 to TRBJ1-3; 7 nucleotides line up with TRBD1. In germline, CDR1 is SGHDT, CDR2 YYEEEE. CDR3 length: 15 residues. V dropped 4 bases and J dropped 1; count of bases not matched to a gene: 5. For the CDR3, the DNA is TGTGCCAGCAGCCATGACAGGGTGTCTGGAAACACCATATATTTT. This gives the protein CASSHDRVSGNTIYF.

The chain has TRBV7-3 and TRBJ2-7; D may correspond to TRBD1 or TRBD2 (5 bases each). The germline gives CDR1 SGHTA, CDR2 FQGTGA. The V end lost 2 bases, the J end lost 7 bases, and 15 bases lay between the germline ends. The CDR3 extends over 14 amino acids. The CDR3 DNA sequence: TGTGCCAGCAGCTTACAACAGGCCGGGGAAGAGCAGTACTTC. Amino acids: CASSLQQAGEEQYF.

This chain connects TRBV29-1 to TRBJ2-3; the D call may be TRBD1 or TRBD2 (5 bases each). CDR1 and CDR2 from the germline V gene are SQVTM and ANQGSEA. This CDR3 is built from 13 residues. The V and J ends lost 4 bases and 2 bases respectively, with 10 bases between them. The CDR3 sequence: CSVVGAVTDTQYF. CDR3 DNA sequence: TGCAGCGTTGTCGGGGCTGTCACAGATACGCAGTATTTT.

The chain has TRBV28 and TRBJ1-2; D may be TRBD1 (5 bases). Trimming removed 3 bases from V and 7 bases from J, with 21 bases in between. Germline CDR1 is MDHEN and CDR2 is SYDVKM. There are 16 residues in the CDR3. CDR3 loop: CASSFATGPREGGYTF. The DNA of the CDR3 is TGTGCCAGCAGTTTTGCAACAGGCCCCCGCGAGGGTGGCTACACCTTC.

V is TRBV5-4 and J is TRBJ1-1, with 8 positions matching TRBD1. The V gene's germline CDR1 is SGHNT and CDR2 YYREEE (reference sequence). J gave up 5 bases and V 6 bases, and 0 bases lay outside the gene matches. CDR3 size: 11 residues. CDR3 DNA: TGTGCCAGCAACAGGGGGACTGAAGCTTTCTTT. Its translation is CASNRGTEAFF.